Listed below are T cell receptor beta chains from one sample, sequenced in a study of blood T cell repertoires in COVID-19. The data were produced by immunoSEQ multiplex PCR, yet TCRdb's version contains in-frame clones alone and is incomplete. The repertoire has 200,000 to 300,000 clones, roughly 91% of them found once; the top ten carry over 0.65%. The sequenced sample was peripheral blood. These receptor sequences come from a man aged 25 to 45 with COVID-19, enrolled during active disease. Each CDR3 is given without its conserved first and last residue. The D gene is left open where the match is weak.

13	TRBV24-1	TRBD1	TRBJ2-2	ATSVGTGNTGELF
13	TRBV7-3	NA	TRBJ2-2	ASSLSQGQTGELF
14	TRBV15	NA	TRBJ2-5	ATSPHTGQGGETQY
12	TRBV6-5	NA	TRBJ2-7	ASSYSQGGAEQY
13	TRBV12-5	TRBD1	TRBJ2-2	ASDLTGENTGELF
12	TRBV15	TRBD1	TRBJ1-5	ATRDRAYNQPQH
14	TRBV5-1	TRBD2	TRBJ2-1	ASSRGLAGGLDEQF
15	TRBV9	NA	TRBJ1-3	ASSVKADSDSGNTIY
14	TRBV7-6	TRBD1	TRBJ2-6	ASSLGTGGGANVLT
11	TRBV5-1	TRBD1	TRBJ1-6	ASSPGQGSPLH
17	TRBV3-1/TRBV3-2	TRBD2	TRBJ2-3	ASSQGNYGAGGGTDTQY
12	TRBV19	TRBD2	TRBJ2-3	AVGLAGLGDTQY
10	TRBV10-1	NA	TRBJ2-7	ASGQGSYEQY
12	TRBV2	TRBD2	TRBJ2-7	ASRASSGSYEQY
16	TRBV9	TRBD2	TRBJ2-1	ASSVEGAGDLPGNEQF
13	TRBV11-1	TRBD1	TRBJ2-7	ASTRQGVSVGEQY
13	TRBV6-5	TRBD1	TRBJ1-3	ASSRQGFYGNTIY
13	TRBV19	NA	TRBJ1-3	ASSRSVVSGNTIY
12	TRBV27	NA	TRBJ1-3	ASSPLSSGNTIY
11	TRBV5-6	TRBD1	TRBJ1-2	ASSYQGAAGYT
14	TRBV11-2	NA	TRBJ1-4	ASSFGGIVANEKLF
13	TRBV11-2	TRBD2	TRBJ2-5	ASSPRTSGEETQY
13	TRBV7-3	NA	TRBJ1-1	ASSLERAWNTEAF
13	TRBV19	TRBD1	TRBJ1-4	ASSSTGTGLEKLF
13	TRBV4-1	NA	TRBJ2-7	ASSHPAQSSHEQY
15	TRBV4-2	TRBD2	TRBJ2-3	ASSQDWASGARDTQY
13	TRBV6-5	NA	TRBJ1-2	ASSYSNPGNYGYT
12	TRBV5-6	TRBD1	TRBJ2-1	ASHEGQGANEQF
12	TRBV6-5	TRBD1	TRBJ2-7	ASSSDRALKEQY
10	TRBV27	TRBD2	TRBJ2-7	ASSRGDREQY
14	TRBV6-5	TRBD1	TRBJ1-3	ASSWTGGETGNTIY
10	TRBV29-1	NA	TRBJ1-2	SVRRGIEGYT
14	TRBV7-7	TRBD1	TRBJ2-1	ASSPGRGRGYNEQF
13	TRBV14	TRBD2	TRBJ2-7	ASSQELAGIYEQY
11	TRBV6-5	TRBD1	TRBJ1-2	ASRRTGPAGYT
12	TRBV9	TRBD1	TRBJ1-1	ASSHGQGRSEAF
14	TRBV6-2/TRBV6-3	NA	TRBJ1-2	ASSPRDNDLNYGYT
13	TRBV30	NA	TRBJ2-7	ACESGGKSSYEQY
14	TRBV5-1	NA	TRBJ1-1	ASSLLTGWTNTEAF
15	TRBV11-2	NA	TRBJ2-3	ASSLVGGATARDTQY
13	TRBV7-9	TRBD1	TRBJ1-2	ASSPGDSGIYGYT
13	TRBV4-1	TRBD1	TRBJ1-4	ASSLGQGTNEKLF
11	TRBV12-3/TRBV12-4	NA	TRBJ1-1	ASTLAGNTEAF
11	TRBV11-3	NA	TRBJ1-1	ASSPSGGAEAF
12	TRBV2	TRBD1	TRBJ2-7	ASETGQGLLEQY
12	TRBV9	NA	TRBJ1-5	ASSVGGGGGAQH
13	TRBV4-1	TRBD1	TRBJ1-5	ASSQVGQGTEPQH
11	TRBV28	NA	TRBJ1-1	ASQPGQNTEAF
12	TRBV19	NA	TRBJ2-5	ASSIPGIQETQY
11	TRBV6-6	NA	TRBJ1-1	ASLSTGITEAF
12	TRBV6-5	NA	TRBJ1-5	ASSFGPTGQPQH
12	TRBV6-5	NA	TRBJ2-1	ASSYSRFYNEQF
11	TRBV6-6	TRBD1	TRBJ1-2	ASSQTGTDGYT
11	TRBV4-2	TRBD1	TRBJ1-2	ASSTRTGNGYT
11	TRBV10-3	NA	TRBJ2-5	AISEQGGETQY
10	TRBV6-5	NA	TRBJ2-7	ASLRGLYEQY